This T cell receptor beta chain originates from a study of human T cells and chemical hapten exposure. Many counts were recorded for this clonotype. Regarding time point: patch test 1, 2 weeks after DPC sensitization. Sample treatment: therapeutic diphenylcyclopropenone sensitization with weekly scalp DPC. MiXCR was run by TCRdb on the RACE reads, yielding one entry per CDR3 protein. Among around 150,000 distinct CDR3 sequences, around 15% were seen once, and the ten largest hold 1.5% to 2%. This CDR3 spans 17 amino acids. The germline gives CDR1 SGHTA, CDR2 FQGTGA. The V gene end was trimmed by 2 bases and the J gene end by 4 bases; junction bases not matched to a gene: 7.

The chain carries TRBV7-3 and TRBJ2-3; 12 bases line up with TRBD2. Material: whole blood, obtained in connection with sensitization to the hapten diphenylcyclopropenone (DPC). The clonotype comes from a woman aged 25-40 years with alopecia areata. Some clones in this sample may be carry-over from other donors' samples. CDR3 amino acids: CASSLHGLAGSPDTQYF. The CDR3 coding sequence is TGTGCCAGCAGCTTACACGGACTAGCGGGATCTCCAGATACGCAGTATTTT.